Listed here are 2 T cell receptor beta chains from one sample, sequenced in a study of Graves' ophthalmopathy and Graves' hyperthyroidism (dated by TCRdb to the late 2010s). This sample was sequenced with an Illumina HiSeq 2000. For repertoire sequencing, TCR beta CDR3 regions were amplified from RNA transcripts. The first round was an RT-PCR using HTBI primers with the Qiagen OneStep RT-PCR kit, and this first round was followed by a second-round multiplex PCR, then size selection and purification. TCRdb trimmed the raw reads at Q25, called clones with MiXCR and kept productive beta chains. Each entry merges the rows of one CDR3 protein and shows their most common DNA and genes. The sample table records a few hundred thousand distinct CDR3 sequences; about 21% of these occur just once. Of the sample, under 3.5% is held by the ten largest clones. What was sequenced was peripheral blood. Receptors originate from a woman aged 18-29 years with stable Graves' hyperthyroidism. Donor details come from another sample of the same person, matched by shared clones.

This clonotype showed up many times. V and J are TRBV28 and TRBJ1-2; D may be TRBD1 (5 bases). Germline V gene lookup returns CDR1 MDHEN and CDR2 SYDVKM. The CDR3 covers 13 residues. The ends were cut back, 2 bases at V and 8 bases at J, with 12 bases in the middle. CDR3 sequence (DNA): TGTGCCAGCAGTTTAGGCGGGCAGGGAGGCTACACCTTC. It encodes CASSLGGQGGYTF.

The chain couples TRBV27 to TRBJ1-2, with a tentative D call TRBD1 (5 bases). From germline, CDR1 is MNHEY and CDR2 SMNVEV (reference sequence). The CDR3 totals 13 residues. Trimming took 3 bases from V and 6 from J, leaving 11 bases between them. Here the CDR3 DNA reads TGTGCCAGCAGTTTTCAAGGGGTTAATGGCTACACCTTC. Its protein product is CASSFQGVNGYTF.